A selection of T cell receptor beta chains follows, all from one sample in a study of T cell changes during pregnancy in multiple sclerosis. Sequencing used immunoSEQ multiplex PCR; TCRdb keeps in-frame clones, though not all of them. Counted here are about 31,000 clones, about 88% occurring once; the ten biggest clones make up approximately 6.1%. Specimen: CD8+ T cells from peripheral blood mononuclear cells, collected in the second trimester of pregnancy. The receptors originated from a female donor with multiple sclerosis, enrolled in a pregnancy study. Each CDR3 is given with its conserved first and last residue. D genes are given only for firm matches. Rows give clone size only sometimes, using once, few, many, or a class for an expanded clone.

d_gene,j_gene,abundance,v_gene,CDR3aa,CDR3nt
TRBD1,TRBJ2-2,once,TRBV2,CASSPKTGENTGELFF,TGTGCCAGCAGCCCCAAGACAGGGGAGAACACCGGGGAGCTGTTTTTT
.,TRBJ2-7,.,TRBV29-1,CSVEEPGLRGEQYF,TGCAGCGTTGAAGAGCCGGGCCTGCGGGGCGAGCAGTACTTC
TRBD2,TRBJ2-1,once,TRBV11-3,CASSSSGRAAYNEQFF,TGTGCCAGCAGCTCTAGCGGGAGGGCGGCCTACAATGAGCAGTTCTTC
.,TRBJ2-3,.,TRBV6-5,CASRLTHGGTDTQYF,TGTGCCAGCAGGCTGACACACGGGGGCACAGATACGCAGTATTTT
TRBD2,TRBJ2-5,once,TRBV19,CASSILAGVWETQYF,TGTGCCAGTAGTATATTAGCGGGAGTATGGGAGACCCAGTACTTC
TRBD2,TRBJ2-1,.,TRBV19,CASSIIQREYKVDDEQFF,TGTGCCAGTAGTATCATCCAGCGGGAGTATAAGGTCGATGATGAGCAGTTCTTC
TRBD2,TRBJ2-3,.,TRBV15,CATSREALAGSDTQYF,TGTGCCACCAGCAGAGAGGCGCTAGCGGGATCAGATACGCAGTATTTT
.,TRBJ2-6,.,TRBV6-5,CASSYKGDGANVLTF,TGTGCCAGCAGTTATAAGGGGGATGGGGCCAACGTCCTGACTTTC
TRBD2,TRBJ2-7,.,TRBV5-4,CASSLTSGSYEQYF,TGTGCCAGCAGCTTGACTAGCGGGAGTTACGAGCAGTACTTC
TRBD1,TRBJ2-7,once,TRBV6-1,CASSVATGTYEQYF,TGTGCCAGCAGTGTCGCGACAGGGACCTACGAGCAGTACTTC
TRBD2,TRBJ2-1,.,TRBV27,CASSLAGEFNEQFF,TGTGCCAGCAGTTTAGCGGGAGAGTTCAATGAGCAGTTCTTC
TRBD1,TRBJ2-3,.,TRBV27,CASSLRDSITDTQYF,TGTGCCAGCAGTTTAAGGGACAGCATCACAGATACGCAGTATTTT
.,TRBJ2-7,.,TRBV27,CASSLTASYEQYF,TGTGCCAGCAGTTTAACAGCCTCCTACGAGCAGTACTTC
TRBD2,TRBJ2-7,.,TRBV4-2,CASSQGLLAERESGAPYEQYF,TGTGCCAGCAGCCAAGGCCTACTAGCGGAGCGCGAGTCGGGGGCCCCTTACGAGCAGTACTTC
TRBD2,TRBJ2-7,.,TRBV11-3,CASSYGGRAYEQYF,TGTGCCAGCAGCTACGGCGGGAGGGCATACGAGCAGTACTTC
.,TRBJ1-2,.,TRBV15,CATSRDSGGKSNYGYTF,TGTGCCACCAGCAGAGATAGCGGGGGAAAATCTAACTATGGCTACACCTTC
.,TRBJ2-7,.,TRBV23-1,CASTPLRQDPRMPTIEQYF,TGCGCCAGCACCCCCCTTAGACAGGACCCTCGAATGCCTACGATCGAGCAGTACTTC
.,TRBJ1-1,medium-sized,TRBV5-4,CASSLVTETEAFF,TGTGCCAGCAGCTTGGTCACGGAGACTGAAGCTTTCTTT
TRBD2,TRBJ2-5,.,TRBV7-2,CASSLVGTRMETQYF,TGTGCCAGCAGCTTAGTGGGGACTAGAATGGAGACCCAGTACTTC
.,TRBJ2-5,.,TRBV10-3,CAISEPTLSETQYF,TGTGCCATCAGTGAGCCGACACTGTCGGAGACCCAGTACTTC
TRBD2,TRBJ2-7,.,TRBV27,CASSSSSGAVSYEQYF,TGTGCCAGCAGTTCCAGTAGCGGGGCCGTCTCCTACGAGCAGTACTTC
.,TRBJ2-7,.,TRBV7-2,CASSFGLTSYEQYF,TGTGCCAGCAGCTTTGGACTCACCTCCTACGAGCAGTACTTC
.,TRBJ1-1,few,TRBV19,CAVGGGRVVNTEAFF,TGTGCCGTAGGCGGGGGTAGAGTGGTGAACACTGAAGCTTTCTTT
TRBD1,TRBJ2-1,.,TRBV29-1,CSVEVGQGSYNEQFF,TGCAGCGTTGAAGTGGGACAGGGTTCCTACAATGAGCAGTTCTTC
.,TRBJ2-7,.,TRBV9,CASSVASGDEQYF,TGTGCCAGCAGCGTAGCATCCGGGGACGAGCAGTACTTC
.,TRBJ2-1,.,TRBV27,CASSITGSMKQFF,TGTGCCAGCAGTATAACAGGGTCTATGAAGCAGTTCTTC
.,TRBJ2-3,.,TRBV11-2,CASSFETGGYTQYF,TGTGCCAGCAGCTTTGAGACAGGTGGTTACACGCAGTATTTT
.,TRBJ2-5,.,TRBV27,CASSFLAGSETQYF,TGTGCCAGCAGTTTCCTGGCAGGCTCAGAGACCCAGTACTTC
.,TRBJ2-7,.,TRBV27,CASSFSGSYEQYF,TGTGCCAGCAGTTTTTCAGGCTCCTACGAGCAGTACTTC
TRBD1,TRBJ2-7,.,TRBV10-3,CAISEGQENSYEQYF,TGTGCCATCAGTGAGGGACAGGAGAACTCCTACGAGCAGTACTTC
.,TRBJ2-7,.,TRBV27,CASSPPGSFNEQYF,TGTGCCAGCAGCCCCCCGGGGAGTTTCAACGAGCAGTACTTC
.,TRBJ2-7,.,TRBV27,CASSLTYGWEQYF,TGTGCCAGCAGCCTAACCTACGGGTGGGAGCAGTACTTC
TRBD1,TRBJ1-4,once,TRBV4-3,CASSRHRDRDWSEKLFF,TGCGCCAGCAGCCGCCATCGGGACAGGGATTGGAGTGAAAAACTGTTTTTT
.,TRBJ2-2,.,TRBV5-6,CASSGRQNTGELFF,TGTGCCAGCAGCGGAAGACAGAACACCGGGGAGCTGTTTTTT
TRBD1,TRBJ2-7,.,TRBV7-3,CASSLDAGGAYEQYF,TGTGCCAGCAGCTTAGACGCAGGGGGTGCCTACGAGCAGTACTTC
.,TRBJ2-1,.,TRBV6-1,CASSEAGEGYNEQFF,TGTGCCAGCAGTGAAGCGGGAGAAGGTTACAATGAGCAGTTCTTC
TRBD2,TRBJ2-3,once,TRBV29-1,CSVERVGLAGVSTDTQYF,TGCAGCGTTGAAAGAGTAGGACTAGCGGGCGTAAGCACAGATACGCAGTATTTT
.,TRBJ2-7,few,TRBV7-9,CASSPYYEQYF,TGTGCCAGCAGCCCGTACTACGAGCAGTACTTC
.,TRBJ2-3,once,TRBV14,CASSQEGATDTQYF,TGTGCCAGCAGCCAAGAGGGGGCCACAGATACGCAGTATTTT
TRBD1,TRBJ2-7,.,TRBV19,CASSTGTGAYEQYF,TGTGCCAGTAGTACCGGGACAGGGGCCTACGAGCAGTACTTC
.,TRBJ1-3,.,TRBV29-1,CSVGGGENTIYF,TGCAGCGTTGGCGGAGGTGAAAACACCATATATTTT
.,TRBJ1-6,.,TRBV5-6,CASSLRGVEWNSPLHF,TGTGCCAGCAGCTTGCGGGGAGTCGAGTGGAATTCACCCCTCCACTTT
.,TRBJ2-1,.,TRBV15,CATSRGRQGSYNEQFF,TGTGCCACCAGCAGAGGAAGGCAGGGGTCCTACAATGAGCAGTTCTTC
TRBD1,TRBJ1-3,.,TRBV27,CASSLSRDRNTIYF,TGTGCCAGCAGTTTATCCCGGGACAGGAACACCATATATTTT
.,TRBJ2-1,.,TRBV28,CASSEQGKNEQFF,TGTGCCAGCAGCGAGCAGGGGAAGAATGAGCAGTTCTTC